The clone carrying this TCR beta chain was detected a few times. What it recognizes is unknown. The data are from a study of T cell responses to AZD1222 COVID-19 vaccine. The study's findings and limits: There were mostly white British donors and more females than males, and clonal diversity was possibly underestimated.

Only in-frame clones appear in the TCRdb table, and some are missing; sequencing was by immunoSEQ multiplex PCR. Seen here are under 150,000 clones, 93% observed once, and the top ten hold roughly 0.96%. CDR1 is SGHRS and CDR2 is YFSETQ in the germline V gene. With 2 bases clipped from V and 0 bases from J, the junction kept 2 bases outside the gene matches. The CDR3 loop spans 16 amino acids. This sequence was found in an adult in good health. The chain has TRBV5-1 and TRBJ2-2; 9 bases are a match to TRBD1. Sequencing used peripheral blood, obtained on day 0 of AZD1222 vaccination. CDR3 amino acids: CASSFRTGANTGELFF. In nucleotides, the CDR3 is TGCGCCAGCAGCTTTCGGACAGGGGCGAACACCGGGGAGCTGTTTTTT. Filled out from reference TRBV5-1 and TRBJ2-2, the complete variable domain reads KAGVTQTPRYLIKTRGQQVTLSCSPISGHRSVSWYQQTPGQGLQFLFEYFSETQRNKGNFPGRFSGRQFSNSRSEMNVSTLELGDSALYLCASSFRTGANTGELFFGEGSRLTVL.